Following are 10 T cell receptor beta chains from one sample sequenced in a study of shared clonotypes between healthy human individuals. Method: immunoSEQ multiplex PCR; TCRdb's copy keeps in-frame clones and lacks some. The repertoire has 550,000 to 600,000 clones, around 80% of them found once; the top ten carry more than 10%. Material for sequencing was PBMCs. The receptors stem from a woman between 40 and 55 years old in good health. Some clones in this sample may be carry-over from other donors' samples.

The V and J genes are TRBV7-7 and TRBJ2-1; perhaps TRBD1 as D (5 bases). CDR3 length equals 13 residues. From germline, CDR1 is SSHAT and CDR2 FNYEAQ (reference sequence). The ends were cut back, 6 bases at V and 5 bases at J, with 11 bases in the middle. The DNA of the CDR3 is TGTGCCAGCAGTCAGGACATTGACAATGAGCAGTTCTTC. Translated, it gives CASSQDIDNEQFF.

This clone was recorded only once. This sequence joins TRBV6-4 and TRBJ2-1; D may be TRBD2 (6 bases). Germline V lookup: CDR1 MRHNA, CDR2 SNTAGT. This CDR3 comprises 16 residues. The ends were cut back, 4 bases at V and 4 bases at J, with 17 bases in the middle. The CDR3 loop reads CASSVLAPAAYNEQFF. As DNA, the CDR3 is TGTGCCAGCAGTGTTCTAGCGCCGGCCGCTTACAATGAGCAGTTCTTC.

This clone has only one observation. The rearrangement uses TRBV4-1 and TRBJ2-3; D ambiguous. Trimming cost V 0 bases and J 0 bases, with 16 bases left between them. The CDR3 length is 18 residues. Germline-derived CDR1 and CDR2 are MGHRA and YSYEKL. The CDR3 is CASSQDPGRTDSTDTQYF. CDR3 sequence (DNA): TGCGCCAGCAGCCAAGACCCCGGCCGGACCGACAGCACAGATACGCAGTATTTT.

This clone turned up a few times. The genes are TRBV19 and TRBJ2-3; the match to TRBD1 covers 10 bases. The CDR3 totals 15 residues. The germline V gene encodes CDR1 LNHDA and CDR2 SQIVND (reference sequence). The J segment lost 3 bases and the V segment lost 7 bases, leaving 7 bases of the junction unmatched. This CDR3 reads CASNPGDRGTDTQYF. The CDR3 DNA follows: TGTGCCAGTAACCCCGGGGACAGGGGTACAGATACGCAGTATTTT. Full variable domain (rest looked up from reference TRBV19 and TRBJ2-3): DGGITQSPKYLFRKEGQNVTLSCEQNLNHDAMYWYRQDPGQGLRLIYYSQIVNDFQKGDIAEGYSVSREKKESFPLTVTSAQKNPTAFYLCASNPGDRGTDTQYFGPGTRLTVL.

At least ten counts were recorded for this clone. The V and J genes are TRBV13 and TRBJ1-1; D is possibly TRBD1 (5 bases). CDR3 length: 16 residues. Germline-derived CDR1 and CDR2 are PRHDT and FYEKMQ (reference sequence). With 2 bases removed from V and 0 bases from J, the gap between germline ends came to 13 bases. The CDR3 region is CASSLFGAGLNTEAFF. CDR3 bases: TGTGCCAGCAGCTTATTCGGGGCAGGACTGAACACTGAAGCTTTCTTT.

The chain has TRBV6-7 and TRBJ2-3, with D perhaps matching TRBD2 (6 bases). TRBV6-7 is marked as an open reading frame, function uncertain. The CDR3 length is 17 residues. V was shortened by 2 bases and J by 6 bases, with 21 bases between the two germline ends. The CDR3 here is CASSYPNQLAPTDTQYF. CDR3 coding DNA: TGTGCCAGCAGTTACCCAAATCAACTAGCTCCCACGGATACGCAGTATTTT.

A note on this clone: Other DNA variants within this sample encode the same CDR3. The V call is TRBV7-2, the J call TRBJ2-1; the match to TRBD1 covers 7 bases. Germline lookup yields CDR1 SGHTA and CDR2 FQGNSA. V was pared by 5 bases and J by 7 bases, with 2 bases of the junction left unmatched. The CDR3 has 12 amino acids. CDR3 region: CASSQGVNEQFF. As DNA, the CDR3 is TGTGCCAGCAGCCAGGGGGTGAATGAGCAGTTCTTC.

CDR3 loop: CASSPGDSRSYEQYF. In DNA form, the CDR3 reads TGTGCCAGCAGTCCTGGGGACAGCCGCTCCTACGAGCAGTACTTC. The chain is built from TRBV28 and TRBJ2-7; the match to TRBD1 covers 7 bases. Trimming removed 5 bases from V and 0 bases from J; junction bases left unmatched: 7. Per the germline V gene, CDR1 is MDHEN and CDR2 is SYDVKM. CDR3 length: 15 residues.

This chain uses TRBV5-1 with TRBJ2-1; 10 bases fit TRBD2. The ends lost 5 bases at V and 8 bases at J; junction bases unmatched: 7. The CDR3 consists of 14 residues. Germline V gene data show CDR1 as SGHRS and CDR2 as YFSETQ. CDR3 protein: CASRPTGTSDEQFF. In DNA form, the CDR3 reads TGCGCCAGCAGGCCGACCGGGACTAGCGATGAGCAGTTCTTC.

V gene TRBV7-8 combines with J gene TRBJ2-7, with D possibly matching TRBD2 (5 bases). V lost 3 bases and J lost 0, with 12 bases in between. The CDR3 covers 15 residues. CDR1 and CDR2 (germline): SGHVS, FQNEAQ. The CDR3, as DNA: TGTGCCAGCAGCTTGTCAGCGGTCCCCTCCTACGAGCAGTACTTC. Translation gives CASSLSAVPSYEQYF.